The 30 T cell receptor beta chains listed next were all sequenced from one sample in a study of patients and donors after allogeneic stem cell transplantation. Using its own MiXCR run on the RT-PCR reads, TCRdb lists one record per CDR3 protein. The table includes roughly 960,000 distinct CDR3 sequences, roughly 18% detected once. Sequenced sample: blood, either unsorted or a sorted T cell fraction (not recorded which). All receptors come from a human donor who was either an allogeneic HSCT recipient or a stem cell or donor lymphocyte infusion donor (not recorded which). It is not recorded whose cells these are; they may come from a transplant donor.

The chain employs TRBV4-3 and TRBJ2-7, with D possibly TRBD2 on 5 matching bases. The CDR3 runs to 13 residues. Looked up from germline, CDR1 is LGHNA and CDR2 is YSLEER. Between the trimmed V and J ends, which lost 0 bases and 3 bases, there was a span of 6 bases. The CDR3 region is CASSQDGNYEQYF. The CDR3 DNA reads as TGCGCCAGCAGCCAAGACGGGAACTACGAGCAGTACTTC.

This chain joins TRBV11-2 and TRBJ2-3; D gene uncertain. This CDR3 has 13 residues. V was cut by 4 bases and J by 6 bases, with 11 bases left in between. Germline CDR1 reads SGHAT; CDR2 reads FQNNGV. CDR3 sequence: CASSSVQWDTQYF. The CDR3 DNA is TGTGCCAGCAGCTCCGTGCAATGGGATACGCAGTATTTT. Looking up the rest from reference TRBV11-2 and TRBJ2-3 gives the full variable domain: EAGVAQSPRYKIIEKRQSVAFWCNPISGHATLYWYQQILGQGPKLLIQFQNNGVVDDSQLPKDRFSAERLKGVDSTLKIQPAKLEDSAVYLCASSSVQWDTQYFGPGTRLTVL.

This clonotype has a handful of counts. The chain has TRBV20-1 and TRBJ2-5; tentatively, D is TRBD2 (5 bases). V lost 0 bases to trimming and J lost 8 bases, with 16 bases between them. Germline values: CDR1 DFQATT, CDR2 SNEGSKA (reference sequence). The CDR3 consists of 14 residues. CDR3 loop: CSARDSEGRVTQYF. In DNA, the CDR3 is TGCAGTGCTAGAGATTCCGAGGGCCGGGTTACCCAGTACTTC.

The sample holds a few counts of this clonotype. The V call is TRBV12-3 or TRBV12-4, the J call TRBJ1-2; D not certain. This CDR3 has 15 amino acids. Trimming took 4 bases from V and 7 from J, leaving 19 bases between them. The CDR3 loop is CASSSSGSSSSGYTF. DNA for the CDR3: TGTGCCAGCAGTTCATCAGGATCCTCCTCGAGTGGCTACACCTTC.

V gene TRBV13 combines with J gene TRBJ2-6, with TRBD1 matching 7 bases. V lost 1 base to trimming and J lost 1 base; unmatched junction nucleotides: 7. Germline V lookup: CDR1 PRHDT, CDR2 FYEKMQ (reference sequence). This CDR3 contains 18 residues. The CDR3: CASSLVRDSPSGANVLTF. For the CDR3, the DNA is TGTGCCAGCAGCTTAGTCCGGGACAGCCCTTCTGGGGCCAACGTCCTGACTTTC.

The chain has TRBV6-5 and TRBJ2-7, with D tentatively TRBD1 or TRBD2 (5 bases each). From germline, CDR1 is MNHEY and CDR2 SVGAGI. This CDR3 region has 14 residues. V lost 2 bases, J lost 3 bases, and 11 bases lay in between. The CDR3 reads CASSYTGRIYEQYF. As DNA, the CDR3 is TGTGCCAGCAGTTACACGGGACGGATCTACGAGCAGTACTTC.

This clonotype was seen only a few times. This chain uses TRBV6-2 or TRBV6-3 with TRBJ2-7; TRBD1 agrees at 10 bases. The germline CDR1 and CDR2 sequences are MNHEY and SVGEGT. J lost 6 bases, V lost 3 bases, and 8 bases had no gene match. This CDR3 has 15 residues. The CDR3 DNA is TGTGCCAGCAGTTATGGAGACAGGGGGCTAAGCGAGCAGTACTTC. Protein sequence: CASSYGDRGLSEQYF.

The CDR3 DNA is TGTGCCAGCAGTGTTACCGAGGGTTCACCCCTCCACTTT. Translated, it gives CASSVTEGSPLHF. J is TRBJ1-6 and V is TRBV6-1, with D unclear. CDR1 is MNHNS, CDR2 SASEGT, per germline. The ends were cut back, 4 bases at V and 9 bases at J, with 10 bases in the middle. The CDR3 sequence is 13 residues long.

The rearrangement uses TRBV11-3 and TRBJ2-5, with D tentatively TRBD2 (5 bases). CDR1 is SGHNT and CDR2 is YENEEA in the germline V gene. CDR3 length equals 16 residues. V was trimmed by 0 bases and J by 4 bases, leaving 15 bases between them. This CDR3 is CASSLDPVRAGETQYF. CDR3 coding DNA: TGTGCCAGCAGCTTAGATCCCGTGAGGGCGGGAGAGACCCAGTACTTC.

This clonotype turned up a few times. The V and J genes are TRBV20-1 and TRBJ2-4, with D possibly being TRBD1 (6 bases). The germline CDR1 and CDR2 sequences are DFQATT and SNEGSKA (reference sequence). The V end lost 2 bases, the J end lost 0 bases, and 20 bases lay between the germline ends. The CDR3 runs 18 residues. CDR3 residues: CSARHPLPGQLAKNIQYF. CDR3 in DNA: TGCAGTGCTAGACACCCCTTGCCGGGACAACTAGCCAAAAACATTCAGTACTTC.

This clonotype showed up many times. The rearrangement joins TRBV11-2 to TRBJ2-3, with D perhaps matching TRBD1 or TRBD2 (6 bases each). CDR1 SGHAT and CDR2 FQNNGV come from the germline V gene. The CDR3 runs to 18 residues. The germline V and J ends were trimmed by 2 bases and 0 bases, with 18 bases remaining between them. CDR3 amino acids: CASSLRGTGAPSTDTQYF. Written as DNA, the CDR3 is TGTGCCAGCAGCTTAAGGGGGACTGGAGCGCCCAGCACAGATACGCAGTATTTT.

This rearrangement joins TRBV27 to TRBJ1-2; 7 bases match TRBD1. Looked up from germline, CDR1 is MNHEY and CDR2 is SMNVEV (reference sequence). Trimming cost V 6 bases and J 8 bases; bases outside gene matches: 9. This CDR3 is 13 amino acids long. CDR3 nucleotide sequence: TGTGCCAGCAGCCCAGGGGGAGTGTCGGGCTACACCTTC. This sequence encodes CASSPGGVSGYTF.

Only a few counts were recorded for this clonotype. This chain connects TRBV5-1 to TRBJ2-5; no clear D gene. Trimming removed 0 bases at V and 2 bases at J, with 11 bases between. The CDR3 runs to 15 residues. CDR1 and CDR2 (germline): SGHRS, YFSETQ. CDR3 protein: CASSLARSLQETQYF. The DNA for the CDR3 is TGCGCCAGCAGCTTGGCTAGGTCGTTACAAGAGACCCAGTACTTC. Full variable domain (missing parts from reference TRBV5-1 and TRBJ2-5): KAGVTQTPRYLIKTRGQQVTLSCSPISGHRSVSWYQQTPGQGLQFLFEYFSETQRNKGNFPGRFSGRQFSNSRSEMNVSTLELGDSALYLCASSLARSLQETQYFGPGTRLLVL.

This clonotype was found a few times. This sequence joins TRBV2 and TRBJ1-6; D not resolved. CDR3 length: 14 residues. CDR1 and CDR2 from the germline V gene are SNHLY and FYNNEI. V dropped 5 bases and J dropped 9 bases, with 14 bases sitting between them. The CDR3 sequence is CASSPAYLGSPLHF. The CDR3 nucleotides read TGTGCCAGCAGTCCGGCCTACTTGGGTTCACCCCTCCACTTT.

The chain combines TRBV9 with TRBJ2-1, with D possibly being TRBD1 or TRBD2 (5 bases each). CDR3 length: 19 amino acids. Germline assignment: CDR1 SGDLS and CDR2 YYNGEE. With 3 bases removed from V and 0 bases from J, the gap between germline ends came to 22 bases. The CDR3 protein is CASSGWGLAEPSSYNEQFF. For the CDR3, the DNA is TGTGCCAGCAGCGGATGGGGGTTGGCCGAACCTAGCTCCTACAATGAGCAGTTCTTC.

Only a few counts were recorded for this clonotype. The chain uses TRBV29-1 and TRBJ1-3; possibly TRBD1 for D (6 bases). The V end was cut by 3 bases, the J end by 4 bases, with 13 bases between. This CDR3 spans 14 amino acids. CDR1 and CDR2 (germline): SQVTM, ANQGSEA. Written as DNA, the CDR3 is TGCAGCGTTGAGGATCAGGGGCGAGGAAACACCATATATTTT. Translation: CSVEDQGRGNTIYF.

This clonotype was found many times. The junction shows a germline mismatch at one end, possibly a read error. The chain links TRBV5-1 to TRBJ2-7; 9 bases line up with TRBD2. The CDR3 covers 14 residues. Germline values: CDR1 SGHRS, CDR2 YFSETQ. The CDR3 DNA reads as TGTGCCAGCAGTCCAGGACTAGCGAGCTACGAGCAGTACTTC. This gives the protein CASSPGLASYEQYF. Combining the CDR3 with reference TRBV5-1 and TRBJ2-7 gives the whole variable domain KAGVTQTPRYLIKTRGQQVTLSCSPISGHRSVSWYQQTPGQGLQFLFEYFSETQRNKGNFPGRFSGRQFSNSRSEMNVSTLELGDSALYLCASSPGLASYEQYFGPGTRLTVT.

This clonotype has a count of ten or more. This sequence joins TRBV20-1 and TRBJ2-7; TRBD1 agrees at 7 bases. The CDR3 covers 12 residues. Germline V lookup: CDR1 DFQATT, CDR2 SNEGSKA (reference sequence). The junction had 7 bases not matched to a gene; V was cut back by 6 bases and J by 5 bases. This CDR3 is CSAIDRVHEQYF. For the CDR3, the DNA is TGCAGTGCAATAGACAGGGTCCACGAGCAGTACTTC.

The chain couples TRBV7-6 to TRBJ2-1; 7 nucleotides match TRBD1. CDR1 is SGHVS and CDR2 is FNYEAQ in the germline V gene. The CDR3 extends over 15 amino acids. Losses at the gene ends were 3 bases for V and 4 bases for J; bases not matched to a gene: 6. CDR3 loop: CASSFRQGEYNEQFF. CDR3 bases: TGTGCCAGCAGCTTTAGACAGGGAGAGTACAATGAGCAGTTCTTC.

This clonotype has ten or more counts. J is TRBJ2-5 and V is TRBV4-3; maybe TRBD1 (6 bases). The CDR3 is made up of 15 amino acids. Germline CDR1 and CDR2: LGHNA and YSLEER. V lost 0 bases and J 1 base, leaving 9 bases between the germline ends. The CDR3 loop is CASSQDHRAQETQYF. CDR3 sequence (DNA): TGCGCCAGCAGCCAAGATCACAGGGCCCAAGAGACCCAGTACTTC.

This clonotype was counted only a few times. The chain combines TRBV15 with TRBJ2-7; D may be TRBD2 (6 bases). V lost 0 bases to trimming and J lost 3 bases, with 12 bases between them. CDR1 and CDR2 from the germline V gene are LNHNV and YYDKDF (reference sequence). This CDR3 comprises 15 residues. This CDR3 reads CATSRETGLHYEQYF. CDR3 nucleotide sequence: TGTGCCACCAGCAGAGAAACGGGACTCCACTACGAGCAGTACTTC.

V and J are TRBV6-2 or TRBV6-3 and TRBJ1-5; 8 positions match TRBD1. CDR1 and CDR2 from the germline V gene are MNHEY and SVGEGT. Losses at the gene ends were 6 bases for V and 4 bases for J; bases not matched to a gene: 5. The CDR3 has 14 amino acids. CDR3 nucleotides: TGTGCCAGCAGCAGGGGGCTGAGAAATCAGCCCCAGCATTTT. It encodes CASSRGLRNQPQHF.

The chain uses TRBV6-1 and TRBJ1-2, with 8 bases lining up with TRBD1. CDR3 length equals 15 residues. Germline CDR1 MNHNS, CDR2 SASEGT. The junction had 10 bases not matched to a gene; V was cut back by 5 bases and J by 5 bases. CDR3 in amino acids: CASSREGRGHYGYTF. Here the CDR3 DNA reads TGTGCCAGCAGTCGAGAGGGCAGGGGGCATTATGGCTACACCTTC.

This clonotype has at least ten counts. CDR3 DNA: TGTGCCATCAGTGATCGTAACAGGCTGACCGGGGAGCTGTTTTTT. It yields the protein CAISDRNRLTGELFF. The chain couples TRBV10-3 to TRBJ2-2, with D perhaps matching TRBD1 (5 bases). The CDR3 sequence is 15 residues long. Germline V gives CDR1 ENHRY, CDR2 SYGVKD. V lost 3 bases and J 5 bases, leaving 13 bases between the germline ends.

This clonotype came up a few times. The chain joins TRBV7-8 to TRBJ1-1, with D possibly being TRBD1 (5 bases). V was cut by 5 bases and J by 8 bases, with 15 bases left in between. This CDR3 comprises 13 residues. Germline-derived CDR1 and CDR2 are SGHVS and FQNEAQ. The DNA for the CDR3 is TGTGCCAGCAGCCGACAGCCCCGGGCAGAAGCTTTCTTT. This translates into CASSRQPRAEAFF.

The V gene is TRBV20-1, the J gene TRBJ2-1; D remains unclear. Germline V gene lookup returns CDR1 DFQATT and CDR2 SNEGSKA (reference sequence). V was pared by 0 bases and J by 10 bases, with 7 bases between. The CDR3 extends over 11 amino acids. CDR3 bases: TGCAGTGCTAGAGAATCTACCGAGCAGTTCTTC. Translation: CSARESTEQFF.

This clonotype appeared many times. This chain joins TRBV12-3 or TRBV12-4 and TRBJ2-6; 7 bases fit TRBD1. The CDR3 is 18 amino acids. V trimming: 3 bases; J trimming: 0 bases; junction bases outside the gene matches: 8. CDR3 loop: CASSLRGGENSGANVLTF. As DNA, the CDR3 is TGTGCCAGCAGTTTGCGAGGGGGCGAAAACTCTGGGGCCAACGTCCTGACTTTC.

The J gene is TRBJ2-3, the V gene TRBV20-1; D possibly uses TRBD1 or TRBD2 (6 bases each). From germline, CDR1 is DFQATT and CDR2 SNEGSKA (reference sequence). The CDR3 consists of 16 residues. V lost 3 bases and J lost 5, with 21 bases in between. CDR3 DNA: TGCAGTGCTAGTACCCGAGTAGGGGGGCCGTTAGATACGCAGTATTTT. Its protein product is CSASTRVGGPLDTQYF.

The gene calls are TRBV5-6 and TRBJ2-2; 7 positions match TRBD2. Germline V CDR1 and CDR2: SGHDT, YYEEEE. The junction had 18 bases not matched to a gene; V was cut back by 4 bases and J by 6 bases. This CDR3 is 18 amino acids long. The CDR3 region has the DNA TGTGCCAGCAGCGGAACAATGGCGGGGGAATGGAGCGCCGGGGAGCTGTTTTTT. Amino acid sequence: CASSGTMAGEWSAGELFF.

This clonotype has a single count. This chain connects TRBV9 to TRBJ2-7; unclear D gene. With 4 bases removed from V and 9 bases from J, the gap between germline ends came to 14 bases. The CDR3 has 12 residues. Germline CDR1 reads SGDLS; CDR2 reads YYNGEE. DNA of the CDR3: TGTGCCAGCAGCTCTCGTACTTGGGGGCAGTACTTC. The encoded protein is CASSSRTWGQYF.